Listed below are T cell receptor beta chains from one sample, sequenced in a study of T-cell reconstitution after alpha-beta-depleted transplantation in children. TCRdb re-analysed the PCR reads in MiXCR, keeping a single row per CDR3 protein. The sample includes about 130,000 distinct CDR3 sequences, about 9.6% of them seen just once. This specimen was PBMCs, mostly from graft donor cells, taken 180 days after TCRalphabeta/CD19-depleted stem cell transplant. The receptors were gathered from a girl under three years old who had a stem cell transplant for combined immunodeficiency, so the T cells may come from the graft donor. Each CDR3 is given with its conserved first and last residue. The D gene is left open where the match is weak. Rows give clone size only sometimes, using once, few, many, or a class for an expanded clone.

j_gene: TRBJ1-5
abundance: NA
d_gene: NA
v_gene: TRBV12-3/TRBV12-4
CDR3nt: TGTGCCACCCCTCCCCAGGGTACAGGGATTCTCAATCAGCCCCAGCATTTT
CDR3aa: CATPPQGTGILNQPQHF

j_gene: TRBJ2-3
abundance: few
d_gene: TRBD2
v_gene: TRBV7-2
CDR3nt: TGTGCCAGCAGCTTCGTAGCGGGGGGTAGCACAGATACGCAGTATTTT
CDR3aa: CASSFVAGGSTDTQYF

j_gene: TRBJ2-7
abundance: many
d_gene: NA
v_gene: TRBV5-1
CDR3nt: TGCGCCAGCAGCCCTGCCGACTCCTACGAGCAGTACTTC
CDR3aa: CASSPADSYEQYF

j_gene: TRBJ2-7
abundance: NA
d_gene: NA
v_gene: TRBV4-3
CDR3nt: TGCGCCAGCAGCCAAGATTACATTTGGGAGCACGGCTCCTACGAGCAGTACTTC
CDR3aa: CASSQDYIWEHGSYEQYF

j_gene: TRBJ1-2
abundance: NA
d_gene: NA
v_gene: TRBV20-1
CDR3nt: TGCAGTGCTAGAGCTTCACGGGCAGGCTACTATGGCTACACCTTC
CDR3aa: CSARASRAGYYGYTF

j_gene: TRBJ2-1
abundance: few
d_gene: TRBD2
v_gene: TRBV4-1
CDR3nt: TGCGCCAGCAGCCAAATAACGGCAGGGGTACTAGCGGGAGCCTACAATGAGCAGTTCTTC
CDR3aa: CASSQITAGVLAGAYNEQFF

j_gene: TRBJ2-5
abundance: few
d_gene: NA
v_gene: TRBV27
CDR3nt: TGTGCCAGCAGTTTATTCAGCCCGCAGGAGACCCAGTACTTC
CDR3aa: CASSLFSPQETQYF

j_gene: TRBJ2-3
abundance: NA
d_gene: NA
v_gene: TRBV12-5
CDR3nt: TGTGCTTGTGGTTTGGTACGGCGGGGTCGCACAGATACGCAGTATTTT
CDR3aa: CACGLVRRGRTDTQYF

j_gene: TRBJ2-5
abundance: few
d_gene: NA
v_gene: TRBV6-5
CDR3nt: TGTGCCAGCAGTTACTCGACGGGGGCAAAGACCCAGTACTTC
CDR3aa: CASSYSTGAKTQYF

j_gene: TRBJ2-7
abundance: NA
d_gene: TRBD2
v_gene: TRBV12-3/TRBV12-4
CDR3nt: TGTGCCAGCAAAGTACCGGGAGGGCGACAGTACTTC
CDR3aa: CASKVPGGRQYF

j_gene: TRBJ2-7
abundance: NA
d_gene: NA
v_gene: TRBV7-6
CDR3nt: TGTGCCAGCAGCTTAGGGGGTACCCAGTACGAGCAGTACTTC
CDR3aa: CASSLGGTQYEQYF

j_gene: TRBJ1-1
abundance: few
d_gene: NA
v_gene: TRBV7-9
CDR3nt: TGTGCCAGCAGCCCACCCCTGGGACCGAACACTGAAGCTTTCTTT
CDR3aa: CASSPPLGPNTEAFF

j_gene: TRBJ2-7
abundance: NA
d_gene: NA
v_gene: TRBV10-3
CDR3nt: TGTTCCATCAGTGTGGACCCCGAGGCCTACGAGCAGTACTTC
CDR3aa: CSISVDPEAYEQYF

j_gene: TRBJ2-7
abundance: NA
d_gene: NA
v_gene: TRBV7-2
CDR3nt: TGTGCCAGCAGCTTAAGGGATGGGAGTGGGCAGTACTTC
CDR3aa: CASSLRDGSGQYF

j_gene: TRBJ1-2
abundance: few
d_gene: TRBD1
v_gene: TRBV20-1
CDR3nt: TGCAGTGCCTCCGAGGACAGGGGGAACTATGGCTACACCTTC
CDR3aa: CSASEDRGNYGYTF

j_gene: TRBJ2-3
abundance: NA
d_gene: TRBD2
v_gene: TRBV5-1
CDR3nt: TGCGCCAGCAGCCCGGGGGGGACGCAGTATTTT
CDR3aa: CASSPGGTQYF

j_gene: TRBJ2-1
abundance: NA
d_gene: TRBD2
v_gene: TRBV29-1
CDR3nt: TGCAGCGTTGAACGGCGGGAGGGCTCATACAATGAGCAGTTCTTC
CDR3aa: CSVERREGSYNEQFF

j_gene: TRBJ2-7
abundance: many
d_gene: NA
v_gene: TRBV25-1
CDR3nt: TGTGCCAGCAGTGAATTAACAGGCACCTACGAGCAGTACTTC
CDR3aa: CASSELTGTYEQYF

j_gene: TRBJ2-2
abundance: many
d_gene: TRBD2
v_gene: TRBV12-3/TRBV12-4
CDR3nt: TGTGCCAGCAGTCCCTGGCGGGGGATTACCGGGGAGCTGTTTTTT
CDR3aa: CASSPWRGITGELFF

j_gene: TRBJ2-2
abundance: many
d_gene: NA
v_gene: TRBV12-3/TRBV12-4
CDR3nt: TGTGCCAGCAGTTTAGGGGGGACTACAGGGACCGGGGAGCTGTTTTTT
CDR3aa: CASSLGGTTGTGELFF

j_gene: TRBJ2-1
abundance: NA
d_gene: TRBD2
v_gene: TRBV20-1
CDR3nt: TGCAGTGGCGCGGGGGCCTACAATGAGCAGTTCTTC
CDR3aa: CSGAGAYNEQFF

j_gene: TRBJ2-1
abundance: few
d_gene: TRBD2
v_gene: TRBV5-1
CDR3nt: TGCGCCAGCAGCTTGACGGCTAGCGGCTACAATGAGCAGTTCTTC
CDR3aa: CASSLTASGYNEQFF

j_gene: TRBJ2-7
abundance: NA
d_gene: TRBD1
v_gene: TRBV12-3/TRBV12-4
CDR3nt: TGTGCCAGCAGTTTCCCCGACAGGGTTGACTGGGGGGAGCAGTACTTC
CDR3aa: CASSFPDRVDWGEQYF

j_gene: TRBJ2-2
abundance: NA
d_gene: NA
v_gene: TRBV20-1
CDR3nt: TGCAGTGCTAGAGAAAACGCAGGGTTGAACACCGGGGAGCTGTTTTTT
CDR3aa: CSARENAGLNTGELFF

j_gene: TRBJ1-1
abundance: few
d_gene: TRBD1
v_gene: TRBV11-2
CDR3nt: TGTGCCAGCAGCGATTGGGACAGGAGGATGGCAGCTTTCTTT
CDR3aa: CASSDWDRRMAAFF

j_gene: TRBJ2-7
abundance: NA
d_gene: NA
v_gene: TRBV7-8
CDR3nt: TGTGCCAGCAGCGCCGAGGACTACGAGCAGTACTTC
CDR3aa: CASSAEDYEQYF